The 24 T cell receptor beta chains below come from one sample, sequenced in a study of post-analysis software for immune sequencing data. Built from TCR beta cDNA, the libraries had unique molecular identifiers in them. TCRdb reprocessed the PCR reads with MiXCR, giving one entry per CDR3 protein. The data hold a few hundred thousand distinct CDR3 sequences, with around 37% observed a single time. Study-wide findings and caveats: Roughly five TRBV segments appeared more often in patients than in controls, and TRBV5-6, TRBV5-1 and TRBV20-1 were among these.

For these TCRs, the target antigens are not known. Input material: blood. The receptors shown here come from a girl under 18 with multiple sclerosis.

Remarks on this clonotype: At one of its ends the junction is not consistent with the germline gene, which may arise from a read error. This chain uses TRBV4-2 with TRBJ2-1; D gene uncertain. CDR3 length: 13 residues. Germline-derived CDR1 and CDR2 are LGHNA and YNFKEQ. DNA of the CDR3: TGTGCCAGCAACCAAGATCGAGACAATGAGCAGTTCTTC. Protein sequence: CASNQDRDNEQFF.

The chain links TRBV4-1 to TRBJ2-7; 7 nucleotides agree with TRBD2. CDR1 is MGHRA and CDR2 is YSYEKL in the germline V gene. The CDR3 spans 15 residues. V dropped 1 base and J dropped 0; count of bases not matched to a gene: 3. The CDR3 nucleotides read TGCGCCAGCAGCCAAGGGGGCGGGAGCTCCTACGAGCAGTACTTC. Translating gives CASSQGGGSSYEQYF.

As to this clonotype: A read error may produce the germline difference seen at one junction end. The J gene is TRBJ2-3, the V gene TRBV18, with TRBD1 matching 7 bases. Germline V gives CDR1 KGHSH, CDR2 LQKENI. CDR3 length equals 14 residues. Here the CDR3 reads CTSSPRDSSDTQYF. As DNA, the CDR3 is TGTACCAGCTCACCACGGGACAGTTCAGATACGCAGTATTTT.

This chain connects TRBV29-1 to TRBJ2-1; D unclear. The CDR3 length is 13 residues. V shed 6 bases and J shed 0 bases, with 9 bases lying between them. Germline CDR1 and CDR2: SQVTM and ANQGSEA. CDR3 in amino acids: CSVLSSSYNEQFF. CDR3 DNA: TGCAGCGTCCTGTCAAGCTCCTACAATGAGCAGTTCTTC.

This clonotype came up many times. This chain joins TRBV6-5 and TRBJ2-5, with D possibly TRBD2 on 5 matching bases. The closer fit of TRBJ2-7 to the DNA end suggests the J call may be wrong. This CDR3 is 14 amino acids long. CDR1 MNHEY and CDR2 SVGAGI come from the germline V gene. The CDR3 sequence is CASSVQYLGDEQYF. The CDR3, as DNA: TGTGCCAGCAGCGTCCAGTACCTCGGGGACGAGCAGTACTTC.

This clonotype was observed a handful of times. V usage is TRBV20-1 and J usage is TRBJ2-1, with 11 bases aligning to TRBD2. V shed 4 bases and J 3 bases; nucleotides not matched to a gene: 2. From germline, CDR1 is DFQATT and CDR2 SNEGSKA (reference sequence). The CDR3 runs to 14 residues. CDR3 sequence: CSATTSGVYNEQFF. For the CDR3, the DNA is TGCAGTGCTACGACTAGCGGGGTCTACAATGAGCAGTTCTTC.

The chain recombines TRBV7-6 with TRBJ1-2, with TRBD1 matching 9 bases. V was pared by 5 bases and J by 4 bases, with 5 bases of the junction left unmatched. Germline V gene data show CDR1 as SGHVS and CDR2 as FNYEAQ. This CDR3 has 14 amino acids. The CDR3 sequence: CASSQDRGGYGYTF. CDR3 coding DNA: TGTGCCAGCAGCCAGGACAGGGGCGGCTATGGCTACACCTTC.

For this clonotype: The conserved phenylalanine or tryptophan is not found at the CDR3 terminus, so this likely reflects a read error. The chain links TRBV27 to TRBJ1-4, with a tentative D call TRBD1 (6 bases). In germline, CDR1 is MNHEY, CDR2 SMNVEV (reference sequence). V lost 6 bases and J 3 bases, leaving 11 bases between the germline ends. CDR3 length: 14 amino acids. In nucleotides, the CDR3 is TGTGCCAGCAGGAGGGGGGCAGCTAATGAAAAACTGTTTTTG. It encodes CASRRGAANEKLFL.

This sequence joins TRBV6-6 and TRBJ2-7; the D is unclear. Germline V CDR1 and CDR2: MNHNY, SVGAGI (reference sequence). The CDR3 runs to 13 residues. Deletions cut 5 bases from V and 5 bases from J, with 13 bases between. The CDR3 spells CASSHRADHEQYF. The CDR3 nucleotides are TGTGCCAGCAGTCATAGGGCTGACCACGAGCAGTACTTC.

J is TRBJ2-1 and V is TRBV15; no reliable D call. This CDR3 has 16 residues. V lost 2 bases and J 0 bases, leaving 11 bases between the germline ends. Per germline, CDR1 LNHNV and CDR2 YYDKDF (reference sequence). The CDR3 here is CATSRLDLSSYNEQFF. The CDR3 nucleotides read TGTGCCACCAGCAGACTAGACCTTAGCTCCTACAATGAGCAGTTCTTC.

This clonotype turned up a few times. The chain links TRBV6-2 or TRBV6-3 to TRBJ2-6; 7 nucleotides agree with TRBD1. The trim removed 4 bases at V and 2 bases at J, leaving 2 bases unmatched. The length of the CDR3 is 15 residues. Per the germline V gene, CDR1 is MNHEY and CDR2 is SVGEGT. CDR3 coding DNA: TGTGCCAGCAGTTTTGACAGGGCTGGGGCCAACGTCCTGACTTTC. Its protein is CASSFDRAGANVLTF.

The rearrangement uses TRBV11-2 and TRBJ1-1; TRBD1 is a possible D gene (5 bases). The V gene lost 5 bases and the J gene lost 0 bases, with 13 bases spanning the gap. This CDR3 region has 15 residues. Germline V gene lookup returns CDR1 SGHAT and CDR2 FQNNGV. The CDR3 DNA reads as TGTGCCAGCAGCCCTCTGGGGGGTATGAACACTGAAGCTTTCTTT. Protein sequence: CASSPLGGMNTEAFF.

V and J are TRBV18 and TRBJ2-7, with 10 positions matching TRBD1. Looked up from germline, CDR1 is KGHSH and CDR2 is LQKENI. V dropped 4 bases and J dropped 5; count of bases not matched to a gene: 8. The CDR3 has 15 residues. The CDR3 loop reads CASSRISGTGDEQYF. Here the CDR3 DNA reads TGTGCCAGCTCACGCATATCCGGGACAGGGGACGAGCAGTACTTC.

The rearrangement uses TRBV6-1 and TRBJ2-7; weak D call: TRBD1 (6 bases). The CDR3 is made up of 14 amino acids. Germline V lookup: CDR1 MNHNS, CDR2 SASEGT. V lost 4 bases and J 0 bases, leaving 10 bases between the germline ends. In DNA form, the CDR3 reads TGTGCCAGCAGTGTTCAGGGGAACTCCTACGAGCAGTACTTC. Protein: CASSVQGNSYEQYF.

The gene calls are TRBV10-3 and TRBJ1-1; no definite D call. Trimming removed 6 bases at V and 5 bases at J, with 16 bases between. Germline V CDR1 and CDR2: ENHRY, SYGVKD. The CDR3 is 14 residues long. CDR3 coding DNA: TGTGCCATCAGCACCGACCGAGTAAGGACTGAAGCTTTCTTT. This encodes CAISTDRVRTEAFF.

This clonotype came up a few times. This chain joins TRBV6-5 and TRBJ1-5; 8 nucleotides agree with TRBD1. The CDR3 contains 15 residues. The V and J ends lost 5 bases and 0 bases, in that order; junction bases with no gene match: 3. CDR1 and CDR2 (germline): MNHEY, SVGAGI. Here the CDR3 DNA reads TGTGCCAGCAGTGACAGGGGTTTTAGCAATCAGCCCCAGCATTTT. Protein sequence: CASSDRGFSNQPQHF.

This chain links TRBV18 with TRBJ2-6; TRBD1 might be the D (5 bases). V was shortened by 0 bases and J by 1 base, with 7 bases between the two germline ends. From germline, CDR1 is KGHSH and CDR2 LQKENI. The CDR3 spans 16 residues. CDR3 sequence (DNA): TGTGCCAGCTCACCACCGGGGCAATCTGGGGCCAACGTCCTGACTTTC. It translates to CASSPPGQSGANVLTF.

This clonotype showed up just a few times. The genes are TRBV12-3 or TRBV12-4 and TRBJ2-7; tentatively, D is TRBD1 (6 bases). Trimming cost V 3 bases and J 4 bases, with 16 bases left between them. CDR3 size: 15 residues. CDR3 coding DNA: TGTGCCAGCAGTTTCCTGCCGACAGGCGGTTACGAGCAGTACTTC. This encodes CASSFLPTGGYEQYF.

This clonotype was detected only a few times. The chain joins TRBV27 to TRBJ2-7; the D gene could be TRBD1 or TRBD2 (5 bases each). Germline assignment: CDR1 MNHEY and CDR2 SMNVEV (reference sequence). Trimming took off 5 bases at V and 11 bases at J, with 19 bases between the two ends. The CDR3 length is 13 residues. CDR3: CASSKRDPESKYF. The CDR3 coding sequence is TGTGCCAGCAGTAAGAGGGACCCCGAATCTAAGTACTTC.

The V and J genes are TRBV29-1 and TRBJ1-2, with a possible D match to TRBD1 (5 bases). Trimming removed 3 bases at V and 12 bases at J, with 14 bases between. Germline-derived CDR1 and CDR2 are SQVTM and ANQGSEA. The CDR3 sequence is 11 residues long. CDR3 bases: TGCAGCGTTGATCTTCAGGGTAGGGACACCTTC. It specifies CSVDLQGRDTF.

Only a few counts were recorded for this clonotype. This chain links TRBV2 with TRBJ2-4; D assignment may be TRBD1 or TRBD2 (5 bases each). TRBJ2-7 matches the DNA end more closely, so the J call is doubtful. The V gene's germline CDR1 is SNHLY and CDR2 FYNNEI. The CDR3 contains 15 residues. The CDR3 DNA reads TGTGCCAGCAGTGAGGGGCGGGTTTCCGCCTACGAGCAGTACTTC. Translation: CASSEGRVSAYEQYF.

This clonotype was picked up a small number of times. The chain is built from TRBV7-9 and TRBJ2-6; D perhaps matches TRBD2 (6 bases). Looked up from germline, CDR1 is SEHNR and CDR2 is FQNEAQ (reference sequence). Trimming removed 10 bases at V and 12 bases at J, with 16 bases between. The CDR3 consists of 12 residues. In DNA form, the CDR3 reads TGTGCCACCCCATGGAGGGGTACCGTCCTGACTTTC. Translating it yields CATPWRGTVLTF. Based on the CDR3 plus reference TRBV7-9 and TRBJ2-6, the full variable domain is DTGVSQNPRHKITKRGQNVTFRCDPISEHNRLYWYRQTLGQGPEFLTYFQNEAQLEKSRLLSDRFSAERPKGSFSTLEIQRTEQGDSAMYLCATPWRGTVLTFGAGSRLTVL.

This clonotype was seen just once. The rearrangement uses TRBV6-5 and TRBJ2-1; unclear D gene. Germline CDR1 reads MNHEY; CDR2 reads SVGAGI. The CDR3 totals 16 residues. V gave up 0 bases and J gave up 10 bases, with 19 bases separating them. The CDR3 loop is CASSYSRRTNTGEQFF. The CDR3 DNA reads TGTGCCAGCAGTTACTCCAGGCGGACGAACACCGGGGAGCAGTTCTTC.

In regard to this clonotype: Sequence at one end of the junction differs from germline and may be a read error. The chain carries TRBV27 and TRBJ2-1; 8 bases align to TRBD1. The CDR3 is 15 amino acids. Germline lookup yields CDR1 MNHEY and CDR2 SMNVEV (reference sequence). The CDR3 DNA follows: TGTGCCAGCAGTCCGCAGGGGGCTACCTACGATGAGCAGTTCTTC. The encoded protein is CASSPQGATYDEQFF.